A single sample is the source of the 21 T cell receptor beta chains below, sequenced in a study of OX40 agonist ivuxolimab in advanced cancers. The method was immunoSEQ multiplex PCR; TCRdb's version includes in-frame clones alone and lacks a portion of them. The sample yields more than 80,000 clones, 94% seen once. Source: CD4+ or CD8+ T cells sorted from blood, taken in a trial of the OX40 agonist ivuxolimab. The receptor source for this set is an adult with an advanced solid tumor such as melanoma, head and neck, liver or kidney cancer.

The V call is TRBV7-8, the J call TRBJ2-1, with 9 bases lining up with TRBD2. J lost 5 bases, V lost 3 bases, and 5 bases had no gene match. CDR3 size: 15 residues. The germline V gene has CDR1 SGHVS and CDR2 FQNEAQ. The CDR3 DNA reads as TGTGCCAGCAGCTTCGAGACTAGCGGAGACAATGAGCAGTTCTTC. Its protein product is CASSFETSGDNEQFF.

The chain employs TRBV2 and TRBJ1-4, with D perhaps TRBD1 (5 bases). Looked up from germline, CDR1 is SNHLY and CDR2 is FYNNEI. V lost 5 bases and J 8 bases, leaving 12 bases between the germline ends. The CDR3 extends over 13 amino acids. In DNA form, the CDR3 reads TGTGCCAGCAGTCCCAGGGTGGAGGAAAAACTGTTTTTT. Translated: CASSPRVEEKLFF.

V and J are TRBV10-3 and TRBJ1-2; perhaps TRBD1 as D (6 bases). Trimming stripped 4 bases from V and 4 bases from J, with 16 bases between. The CDR3 extends over 15 amino acids. CDR1 is ENHRY and CDR2 is SYGVKD in the germline V gene. CDR3 sequence reads: CAISAAGGAGYGYTF. The CDR3 coding sequence is TGTGCCATCAGTGCGGCGGGGGGCGCCGGCTATGGCTACACCTTC.

The rearrangement links TRBV11-2 to TRBJ2-1; 11 bases align to TRBD1. There are 15 residues in the CDR3. The junction had 6 bases not matched to a gene; V was cut back by 7 bases and J by 4 bases. Germline-derived CDR1 and CDR2 are SGHAT and FQNNGV. CDR3 region: CASIPGQGVYNEQFF. The DNA of the CDR3 is TGTGCCAGCATTCCGGGACAGGGGGTATACAATGAGCAGTTCTTC.

The V gene is TRBV4-1, the J gene TRBJ1-5; no reliable D call. This CDR3 is built from 15 residues. V was shortened by 0 bases and J by 2 bases, with 8 bases between the two germline ends. Germline values: CDR1 MGHRA, CDR2 YSYEKL. Written as DNA, the CDR3 is TGCGCCAGCAGCCAAGAAGTCCAGGGCAATCAGCCCCAGCATTTT. Its translation is CASSQEVQGNQPQHF.

The V gene is TRBV15, the J gene TRBJ2-7, with 13 bases lining up with TRBD2. The CDR3 loop spans 17 amino acids. V was pared by 5 bases and J by 1 base, with 8 bases of the junction left unmatched. Germline CDR1 reads LNHNV; CDR2 reads YYDKDF (reference sequence). This chain's CDR3 is CATSRGLAGAGSYEQYF. The DNA of the CDR3 is TGTGCCACCAGCCGAGGACTAGCGGGGGCGGGGTCCTACGAGCAGTACTTC.

V usage is TRBV27 and J usage is TRBJ1-2; D remains unclear. The CDR3 is 14 residues long. Deletions cut 6 bases from V and 2 bases from J, with 13 bases between. Germline CDR1 and CDR2: MNHEY and SMNVEV (reference sequence). In nucleotides, the CDR3 is TGTGCCAGCAGCCCCGGACGGGCCAACTATGGCTACACCTTC. Its protein is CASSPGRANYGYTF.

This clone was seen a single time. The chain joins TRBV4-3 to TRBJ1-6; D not certain. Germline V gives CDR1 LGHNA, CDR2 YSLEER. Trimming removed 4 bases from V and 6 bases from J, with 10 bases in between. The CDR3 has 14 amino acids. CDR3 sequence (DNA): TGCGCCAGCAGCCCGAGGGCGAGTAATTCACCCCTCCACTTT. It translates to CASSPRASNSPLHF.

V is TRBV11-2 and J is TRBJ2-5, with TRBD2 matching 8 bases. Unmatched junction bases numbered 9, after V lost 2 bases and J lost 4 bases. Germline CDR1 SGHAT, CDR2 FQNNGV. The CDR3 length is 16 residues. CDR3 protein: CASSLFPGGPRETQYF. The CDR3, as DNA: TGTGCCAGCAGCTTATTTCCGGGGGGGCCGAGAGAGACCCAGTACTTC.

J is TRBJ1-1 and V is TRBV6-6; a weak D match, TRBD1 (5 bases). Germline V lookup: CDR1 MNHNY, CDR2 SVGAGI (reference sequence). V lost 2 bases and J lost 1, with 14 bases in between. The CDR3 runs to 16 residues. The CDR3 loop is CASSYIPGGGNTEAFF. The CDR3 DNA sequence: TGTGCCAGCAGTTACATCCCCGGGGGGGGGAACACTGAAGCTTTCTTT.

The chain recombines TRBV7-9 with TRBJ2-7, with TRBD1 identical over 7 bases. The ends lost 3 bases at V and 0 bases at J; junction bases unmatched: 8. Germline CDR1 is SEHNR and CDR2 is FQNEAQ (reference sequence). CDR3 length: 16 amino acids. CDR3 sequence: CASSFLGQEDSYEQYF. The CDR3 DNA follows: TGTGCCAGCAGCTTCCTCGGACAGGAAGACTCCTACGAGCAGTACTTC.

This chain connects TRBV6-1 to TRBJ1-5, with no clear D. Trimming removed 1 base from V and 3 bases from J, with 10 bases in between. This CDR3 contains 15 residues. CDR1 and CDR2 from the germline V gene are MNHNS and SASEGT. CDR3 amino acids: CASSEGPAANQPQHF. CDR3 bases: TGTGCCAGCAGTGAAGGACCAGCCGCCAATCAGCCCCAGCATTTT.

The chain recombines TRBV14 with TRBJ1-3; 8 positions match TRBD1. This CDR3 has 14 residues. The V and J ends lost 4 bases and 4 bases, in that order; junction bases with no gene match: 3. Per germline, CDR1 SGHDN and CDR2 FVKESK. The DNA for the CDR3 is TGTGCCAGCAGCCCGACAGGGGAGGGAAACACCATATATTTT. Its protein product is CASSPTGEGNTIYF.

This chain links TRBV14 with TRBJ2-7; unclear D gene. The CDR3 totals 13 residues. Germline values: CDR1 SGHDN, CDR2 FVKESK. V was cut by 1 base and J by 2 bases, with 6 bases left in between. The CDR3 sequence is CASSQATAYEQYF. For the CDR3, the DNA is TGTGCCAGCAGCCAAGCTACTGCCTACGAGCAGTACTTC. The complete variable domain, with remaining parts taken from reference TRBV14 and TRBJ2-7, reads EAGVTQFPSHSVIEKGQTVTLRCDPISGHDNLYWYRRVMGKEIKFLLHFVKESKQDESGMPNNRFLAERTGGTYSTLKVQPAELEDSGVYFCASSQATAYEQYFGPGTRLTVT.

This rearrangement joins TRBV7-6 to TRBJ2-7; D uncertain. CDR1 SGHVS and CDR2 FNYEAQ come from the germline V gene. The CDR3 is made up of 12 amino acids. V lost 4 bases and J 0 bases, leaving 4 bases between the germline ends. In DNA, the CDR3 is TGTGCCAGCAGCTCATTCTCCTACGAGCAGTACTTC. It codes for CASSSFSYEQYF.

The V gene is TRBV7-9, the J gene TRBJ2-7; 8 bases fit TRBD1. The length of the CDR3 is 15 residues. Germline CDR1 SEHNR, CDR2 FQNEAQ (reference sequence). J lost 5 bases, V lost 2 bases, and 8 bases had no gene match. The DNA for the CDR3 is TGTGCCAGCAGCTTAACGCCGGACAGGGACGACGAGCAGTACTTC. Amino acid sequence: CASSLTPDRDDEQYF.

The rearrangement joins TRBV6-1 to TRBJ2-7; perhaps TRBD2 as D (5 bases). Germline V lookup: CDR1 MNHNS, CDR2 SASEGT. The CDR3 is 13 residues long. V shed 5 bases and J shed 0 bases, with 8 bases lying between them. The CDR3 DNA reads TGTGCCAGCAGTTCCACTAGCTCCTACGAGCAGTACTTC. This gives the protein CASSSTSSYEQYF.

The genes are TRBV7-2 and TRBJ1-5, with D unclear. Germline assignment: CDR1 SGHTA and CDR2 FQGNSA. Trimming pared 0 bases from V and 6 bases from J, leaving 15 bases between. CDR3 length: 16 residues. CDR3 in DNA: TGTGCCAGCAGCTTAGCCACCTCCCCAGCGTCTCAGCCCCAGCATTTT. Translated: CASSLATSPASQPQHF.

V gene TRBV6-5 combines with J gene TRBJ2-1, with 9 bases aligning to TRBD2. The ends lost 4 bases at V and 8 bases at J; junction bases unmatched: 9. Germline V gives CDR1 MNHEY, CDR2 SVGAGI. This CDR3 spans 15 amino acids. CDR3: CASSFGLASEDEQFF. The CDR3 nucleotides read TGTGCCAGCAGTTTCGGACTAGCGAGTGAGGATGAGCAGTTCTTC.

This clone has only a few counts. The chain employs TRBV4-1 and TRBJ1-1; D remains ambiguous. V lost 1 base, J lost 6 bases, and 12 bases lay in between. The CDR3 loop spans 14 amino acids. The germline CDR1 and CDR2 sequences are MGHRA and YSYEKL. CDR3 sequence reads: CASSQVGLNAEAFF. The CDR3 DNA sequence: TGCGCCAGCAGCCAAGTGGGCCTTAACGCTGAAGCTTTCTTT.

V usage is TRBV5-1 and J usage is TRBJ2-1; weak D call: TRBD2 (6 bases). This CDR3 has 13 amino acids. Trimming left V 2 bases short and J 9 bases short, with 12 bases between. CDR1 SGHRS and CDR2 YFSETQ come from the germline V gene. The CDR3 DNA follows: TGCGCCAGCAGCTTAAAGGAGGGAATTGAGCAGTTCTTC. It translates to CASSLKEGIEQFF.